This T cell receptor (beta chain) was found in a study of cytomegalovirus exposure and HLA in healthy donors. General observations from the study: Donors were assumed by presence/absence analyses to have roughly uniform sequencing depth.

The PCR employed 60 Vbeta primers together with 13 Jbeta primers. Some clones are missing from TCRdb's copy, which holds only in-frame ones; the method was immunoSEQ multiplex PCR. Of approximately 120,000 clones listed, just under 75% are singletons. About this clone itself: Its target is not known.

Per the germline V gene, CDR1 is MDHEN and CDR2 is SYDVKM. This CDR3 has 14 amino acids. V shed 5 bases, J shed 2 bases, and the junction held 5 bases outside the gene matches. Sequenced material: PBMCs. The source is a man in his fifties or sixties in good health and CMV-seropositive. This chain uses TRBV28 with TRBJ2-5; 7 bases map to TRBD1. In DNA form, the CDR3 reads TGTGCCAGCAGTCTCCTGGGACAGCAAGAGACCCAGTACTTC. Its translation: CASSLLGQQETQYF.